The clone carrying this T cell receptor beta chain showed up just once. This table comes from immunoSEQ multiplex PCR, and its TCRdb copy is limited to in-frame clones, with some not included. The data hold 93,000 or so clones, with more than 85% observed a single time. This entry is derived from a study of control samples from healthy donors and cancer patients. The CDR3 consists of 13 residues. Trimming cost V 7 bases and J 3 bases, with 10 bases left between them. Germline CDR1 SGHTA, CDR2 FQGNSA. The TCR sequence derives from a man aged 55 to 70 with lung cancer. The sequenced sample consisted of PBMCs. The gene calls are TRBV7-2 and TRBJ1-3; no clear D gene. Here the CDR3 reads CASIIMGGNTIYF. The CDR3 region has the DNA TGTGCCAGCATCATAATGGGTGGAAACACCATATATTTT.